This T cell receptor beta chain was sequenced during a study of T cell repertoires in cytomegalovirus infection. Across the study: Based on public TCR beta signatures, there were indications of CMV infection and of a matching HLA type. Study-wide results and caveats: Cumulative frequency (of public TCR beta family members) identified carriers of CMV plus the relevant HLA. What dominated the ex vivo response were HLA-C-restricted CMV-specific TCR beta clonotypes.

There are many counts of this clonotype. Antigen: not known. TCRdb recomputed calls from the reads with MiXCR, one row per CDR3 protein. The sample records 480,000 or so distinct CDR3 sequences, about 11% being singletons. The V segment lost 4 bases and the J segment 5 bases; nucleotides outside the gene matches: 8. This CDR3 has 16 residues. Germline V CDR1 and CDR2: MDHEN, SYDVKM. This clonotype was obtained from a human donor in good health (CMV status not recorded). Some clones in this sample may be carry-over from other donors' samples. Sequences were obtained from PBMCs. This rearrangement joins TRBV28 to TRBJ2-1; 10 bases align to TRBD2. The CDR3 bases are TGTGCCAGCAGTTCCACTAGCGGGGTTGACAACAATGAGCAGTTCTTC. It is translated as CASSSTSGVDNNEQFF.